The 19 T cell receptor beta chains in this list originate from one sample, sequenced in a study of persistence of HIV-infected CD4 T cells. Their recognized antigens are unknown. Sequencing used immunoSEQ version 4 in survey mode. Using immunoSEQ multiplex PCR, the repertoire was profiled, and TCRdb retains in-frame clones only, with some absent. The repertoire holds roughly 20,000 clones, with around 78% as singletons. Lysates of CMV-infected fibroblasts at 9 to 10 ug/mL stimulated these cells. Sorting selected CD4+ T cells upregulating both CD40 ligand and CD69. Material: CD4+ T cells sorted from PBMCs after approximately 20-hour stimulation, obtained from a patient who received antiretroviral therapy. The receptors derive from an adult man with HIV who was CMV-seropositive.

This clone was seen a single time. The V gene is TRBV18, the J gene TRBJ2-1; TRBD2 matches 10 bases. The germline V gene has CDR1 KGHSH and CDR2 LQKENI. The CDR3 is 17 amino acids. Losses at the gene ends were 6 bases for V and 0 bases for J; bases not matched to a gene: 8. The CDR3: CASSLLAGASSYNEQFF. For the CDR3, the DNA is TGTGCCAGCTCTCTTCTAGCGGGGGCAAGCTCCTACAATGAGCAGTTCTTC.

CDR3 in DNA: TGTGCCAGCACCCCCCGGGGGTTAGACCTGCTAGCCAAAAACATTCAGTACTTC. Protein sequence: CASTPRGLDLLAKNIQYF. The rearrangement links TRBV27 to TRBJ2-4; possible D gene TRBD2, 6 bases. The V end was cut by 7 bases, the J end by 0 bases, with 22 bases between. The CDR3 has 18 residues. In germline, CDR1 is MNHEY, CDR2 SMNVEV (reference sequence).

This chain links TRBV6-6 with TRBJ2-1; D is perhaps TRBD2 (5 bases). Trimming cost V 5 bases and J 9 bases, with 5 bases left between them. This CDR3 has 10 residues. Germline V CDR1 and CDR2: MNHNY, SVGAGI (reference sequence). In nucleotides, the CDR3 is TGTGCCAGCAGTCGGGGTGAGCAGTTCTTC. Protein: CASSRGEQFF.

This chain uses TRBV9 with TRBJ1-2; TRBD1 might be the D (6 bases). The CDR3 has 14 residues. Per germline, CDR1 SGDLS and CDR2 YYNGEE. V was cut by 0 bases and J by 8 bases, with 14 bases left in between. This chain's CDR3 is CASSVGSGEEGYTF. Here the CDR3 DNA reads TGTGCCAGCAGCGTAGGGTCAGGGGAGGAAGGCTACACCTTC.

The V call is TRBV19, the J call TRBJ1-5; D is perhaps TRBD1 (5 bases). In germline, CDR1 is LNHDA, CDR2 SQIVND (reference sequence). This CDR3 comprises 13 residues. Trimming pared 6 bases from V and 2 bases from J, leaving 8 bases between. CDR3 DNA sequence: TGTGCCAGTAGGGGCAGGGGCAATCAGCCCCAGCATTTT. Its protein is CASRGRGNQPQHF.

The CDR3 region is CATSDNRVSTGELFF. CDR3 nucleotides: TGTGCCACCAGTGACAACAGGGTTAGCACCGGGGAGCTGTTTTTT. The V call is TRBV24-1, the J call TRBJ2-2; possibly TRBD1 for D (6 bases). Germline CDR1 reads KGHDR; CDR2 reads SFDVKD. The CDR3 consists of 15 residues. Trimming stripped 4 bases from V and 4 bases from J, with 12 bases between.

The genes are TRBV2 and TRBJ1-5, with TRBD1 matching 8 bases. V dropped 6 bases and J dropped 3; count of bases not matched to a gene: 7. Germline loops: CDR1 SNHLY, CDR2 FYNNEI. The CDR3 totals 15 residues. CDR3 loop: CASREGRGPNQPQHF. The CDR3 nucleotides are TGTGCCAGCAGGGAGGGCAGGGGGCCCAATCAGCCCCAGCATTTT. Full variable domain (rest looked up from reference TRBV2 and TRBJ1-5): EPEVTQTPSHQVTQMGQEVILRCVPISNHLYFYWYRQILGQKVEFLVSFYNNEISEKSEIFDDQFSVERPDGSNFTLKIRSTKLEDSAMYFCASREGRGPNQPQHFGDGTRLSIL.

This clone appeared a few times. This rearrangement joins TRBV2 to TRBJ2-2; D remains ambiguous. The CDR3 covers 14 residues. V was clipped by 7 bases and J by 2 bases, with 11 bases between them. Germline V gene sequence: CDR1 SNHLY, CDR2 FYNNEI. The CDR3 loop reads CASNLAPNTGELFF. For the CDR3, the DNA is TGTGCCAGCAACTTAGCACCTAACACCGGGGAGCTGTTTTTT.

The CDR3 loop is CASSEPFWTGLNTEAFF. As DNA, the CDR3 is TGTGCCAGCAGTGAACCTTTTTGGACAGGGCTGAACACTGAAGCTTTCTTT. The chain has TRBV6-1 and TRBJ1-1; TRBD1 matches 8 bases. The V gene's germline CDR1 is MNHNS and CDR2 SASEGT. The CDR3 totals 17 residues. The trim removed 2 bases at V and 0 bases at J, leaving 8 bases unmatched.

In this sample, this clone turned up a few times. The genes are TRBV9 and TRBJ1-1; 8 positions match TRBD1. The J segment lost 8 bases and the V segment lost 3 bases, leaving 9 bases of the junction unmatched. Looked up from germline, CDR1 is SGDLS and CDR2 is YYNGEE. The CDR3 is made up of 14 amino acids. The CDR3 sequence is CASSATGGAGEAFF. CDR3 DNA sequence: TGTGCCAGCAGCGCCACAGGGGGGGCGGGAGAAGCTTTCTTT.

The chain joins TRBV30 to TRBJ1-2; perhaps TRBD1 as D (5 bases). This CDR3 region has 13 residues. V was trimmed by 8 bases and J by 8 bases, leaving 21 bases between them. Germline V gives CDR1 GTSNPN, CDR2 SVGIG (reference sequence). CDR3 sequence reads: CAASSGPSGGYTF. The CDR3 DNA follows: TGTGCCGCAAGTTCGGGACCTTCAGGCGGCTACACCTTC.

The rearrangement links TRBV6-5 to TRBJ2-1, with D perhaps matching TRBD1 or TRBD2 (6 bases each). There are 15 residues in the CDR3. CDR1 is MNHEY, CDR2 SVGAGI, per germline. V was cut by 6 bases and J by 0 bases, with 12 bases left in between. In nucleotides, the CDR3 is TGTGCCAGCAGACTCGGGGGCAACTCCTACAATGAGCAGTTCTTC. Translation gives CASRLGGNSYNEQFF.

The chain couples TRBV12-3 or TRBV12-4 to TRBJ2-1, with D hard to call. Trimming left V 2 bases short and J 7 bases short, with 6 bases between. This CDR3 comprises 12 residues. CDR3 loop: CASSLLGNEQFF. As DNA, the CDR3 is TGTGCCAGCAGTTTATTGGGAAATGAGCAGTTCTTC.

This clone came up once. The chain carries TRBV12-5 and TRBJ2-1, with 8 bases matching TRBD2. V gave up 6 bases and J gave up 4 bases; unmatched junction bases: 23. This CDR3 has 20 residues. Germline values: CDR1 LGHNT, CDR2 FRNRAP. The DNA of the CDR3 is TGTGCTAGTGGGCCCCCCGGGCGGGGGGCCCAACAAGCGGTATACAATGAGCAGTTCTTC. Protein: CASGPPGRGAQQAVYNEQFF.

The rearrangement joins TRBV10-1 to TRBJ2-5, with 7 bases lining up with TRBD2. The CDR3 extends over 14 amino acids. From germline, CDR1 is WNHNN and CDR2 SYGVQD (reference sequence). After removal of 0 bases from V and 3 bases from J, the junction contained 1 base not matched to a gene. The CDR3 DNA is TGCGCCAGCAGTGAGTCTGGGGGGGAAGAGACCCAGTACTTC. This sequence encodes CASSESGGEETQYF.

This clone has more than one count but fewer than ten. This rearrangement joins TRBV28 to TRBJ2-7; perhaps TRBD1 as D (7 bases). Between the trimmed V and J ends, which lost 6 bases and 3 bases, there was a span of 15 bases. Per germline, CDR1 MDHEN and CDR2 SYDVKM. This CDR3 contains 14 residues. The DNA of the CDR3 is TGTGCCAGCAGGGGCCAGGGGGGAAACTACGAGCAGTACTTC. It translates to CASRGQGGNYEQYF.

The V and J genes are TRBV6-5 and TRBJ1-1; possibly TRBD1 for D (6 bases). The CDR3 has 13 residues. CDR1 MNHEY and CDR2 SVGAGI come from the germline V gene. Deletions cut 6 bases from V and 3 bases from J, with 11 bases between. As DNA, the CDR3 is TGTGCCAGCAGGGGCGGACAGTACACTGAAGCTTTCTTT. This gives the protein CASRGGQYTEAFF.

The J gene is TRBJ2-3, the V gene TRBV9, with no clear D. V lost 0 bases and J lost 5, with 4 bases in between. Germline V gene lookup returns CDR1 SGDLS and CDR2 YYNGEE. The CDR3 consists of 12 residues. The CDR3 DNA follows: TGTGCCAGCAGCGTAGCGGGAGATACGCAGTATTTT. Amino acid sequence: CASSVAGDTQYF.

The chain carries TRBV7-6 and TRBJ1-1; D is undetermined. CDR3 length equals 13 residues. The V and J ends lost 4 bases and 4 bases respectively, with 10 bases between them. CDR1 and CDR2 (germline): SGHVS, FNYEAQ. The CDR3 reads CASSSSRVTEAFF. The CDR3 coding sequence is TGTGCCAGCAGCTCCTCCCGGGTCACTGAAGCTTTCTTT.